Sequencing of this T cell receptor (beta chain) was carried out in a study of shared clonotypes between healthy human individuals. Study details: Plates per donor: three CD4 naive, three CD4 memory, two CD8 naive, one CD8 memory.

The test was conducted at deep level. Several immunoSEQ plates received, in even portions, the genomic DNA of each subset. Produced via immunoSEQ multiplex PCR; TCRdb's table is partial and in-frame only. This table has a few million clones, roughly nine tenths appearing once. With 4 bases clipped from V and 3 bases from J, the junction kept 3 bases outside the gene matches. CDR3 length: 15 residues. Germline CDR1 is MGHDK and CDR2 is SYGVNS. The sequenced sample consisted of naive CD4+ T cells sorted from blood. Subset specified: CD45RA+ positively selected. The clonotype comes from a man aged 18 to 29 in good health. The chain carries TRBV25-1 and TRBJ1-1, with 12 bases lining up with TRBD1. CDR3 protein: CASSGGQGAYTEAFF. CDR3 in DNA: TGTGCCAGCAGTGGGGGACAGGGGGCGTACACTGAAGCTTTCTTT. Using reference TRBV25-1 and TRBJ1-1 for the parts outside the CDR3, the full variable domain is EADIYQTPRYLVIGTGKKITLECSQTMGHDKMYWYQQDPGMELHLIHYSYGVNSTEKGDLSSESTVSRIRTEHFPLTLESARPSHTSQYLCASSGGQGAYTEAFFGQGTRLTVV.